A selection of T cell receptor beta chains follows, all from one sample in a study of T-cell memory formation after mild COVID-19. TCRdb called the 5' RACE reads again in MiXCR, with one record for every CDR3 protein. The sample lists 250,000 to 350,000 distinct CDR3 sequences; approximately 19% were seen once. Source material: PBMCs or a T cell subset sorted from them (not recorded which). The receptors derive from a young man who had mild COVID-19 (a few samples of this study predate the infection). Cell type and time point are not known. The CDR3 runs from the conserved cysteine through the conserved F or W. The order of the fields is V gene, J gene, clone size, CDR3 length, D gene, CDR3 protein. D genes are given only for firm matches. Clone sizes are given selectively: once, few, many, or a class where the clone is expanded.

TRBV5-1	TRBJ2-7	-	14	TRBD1	CASSTGTGTYEQYF
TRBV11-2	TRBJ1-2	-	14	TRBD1	CASSTTGAHYGYTF
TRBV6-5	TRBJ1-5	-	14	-	CASSFLRGRQPQHF
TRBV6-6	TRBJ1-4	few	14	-	CASSYGARGEKLFF
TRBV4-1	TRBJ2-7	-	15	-	CASSQRDLTSYEQYF
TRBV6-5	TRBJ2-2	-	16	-	CASSYRTVINTGELFF
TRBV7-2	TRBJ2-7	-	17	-	CASSPTRSGTVVYEQYF
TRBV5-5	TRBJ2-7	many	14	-	CASSPEGGLREQYF
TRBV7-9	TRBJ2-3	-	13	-	CASTDWGADTQYF
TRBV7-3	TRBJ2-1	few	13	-	CASSITGYDEQFF